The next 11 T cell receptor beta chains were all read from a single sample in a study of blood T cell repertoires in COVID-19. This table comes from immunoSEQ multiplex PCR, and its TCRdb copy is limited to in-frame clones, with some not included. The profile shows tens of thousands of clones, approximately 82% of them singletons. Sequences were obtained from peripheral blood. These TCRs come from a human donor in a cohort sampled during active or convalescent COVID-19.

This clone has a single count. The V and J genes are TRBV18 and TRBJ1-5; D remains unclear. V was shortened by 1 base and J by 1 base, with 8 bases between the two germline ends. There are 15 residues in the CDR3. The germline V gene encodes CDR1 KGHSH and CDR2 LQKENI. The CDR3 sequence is CASSPRDLSNQPQHF. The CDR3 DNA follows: TGTGCCAGCTCACCACGAGACTTAAGCAATCAGCCCCAGCATTTT.

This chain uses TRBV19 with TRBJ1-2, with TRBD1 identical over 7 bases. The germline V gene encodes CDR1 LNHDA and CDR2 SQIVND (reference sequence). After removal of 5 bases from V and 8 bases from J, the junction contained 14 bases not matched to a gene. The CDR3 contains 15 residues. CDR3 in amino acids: CASSPRTGEFEGYTF. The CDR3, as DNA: TGTGCCAGTAGTCCCCGGACAGGAGAGTTTGAGGGCTACACCTTC.

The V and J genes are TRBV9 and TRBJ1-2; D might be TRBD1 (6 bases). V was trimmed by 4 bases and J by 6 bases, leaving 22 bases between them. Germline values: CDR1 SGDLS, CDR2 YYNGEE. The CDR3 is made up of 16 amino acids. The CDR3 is CASSPQESGGFNGYTF. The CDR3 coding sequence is TGTGCCAGCAGCCCCCAAGAGTCGGGGGGCTTCAATGGCTACACCTTC.

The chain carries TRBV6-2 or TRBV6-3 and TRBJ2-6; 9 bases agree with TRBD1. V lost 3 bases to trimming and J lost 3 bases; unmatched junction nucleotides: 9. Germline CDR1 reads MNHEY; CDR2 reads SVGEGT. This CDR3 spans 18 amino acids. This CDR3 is CASSYRGTGRRGANVLTF. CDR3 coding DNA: TGTGCCAGCAGTTATCGGGGGACAGGGCGACGTGGGGCCAACGTCCTGACTTTC.

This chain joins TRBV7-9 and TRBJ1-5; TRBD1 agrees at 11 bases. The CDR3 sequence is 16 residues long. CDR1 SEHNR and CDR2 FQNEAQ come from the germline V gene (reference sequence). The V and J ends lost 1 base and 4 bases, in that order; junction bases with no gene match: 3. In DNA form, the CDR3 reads TGTGCCAGCAGCTTAGGGACAGGGGGCCTTAATCAGCCCCAGCATTTT. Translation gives CASSLGTGGLNQPQHF.

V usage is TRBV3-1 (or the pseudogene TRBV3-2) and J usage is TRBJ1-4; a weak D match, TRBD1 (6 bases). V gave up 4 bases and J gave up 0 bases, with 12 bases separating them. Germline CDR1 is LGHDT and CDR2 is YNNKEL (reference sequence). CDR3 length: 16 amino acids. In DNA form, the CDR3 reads TGTGCCAGCAGCCCCGACAGGTTGGCAACTAATGAAAAACTGTTTTTT. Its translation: CASSPDRLATNEKLFF.

The CDR3 sequence is CSVGRGDDNEQFF. CDR3 bases: TGCAGCGTTGGCAGGGGGGACGACAATGAGCAGTTCTTC. The J gene is TRBJ2-1, the V gene TRBV29-1, with D possibly being TRBD1 (7 bases). Trimming took 4 bases from V and 5 from J, leaving 12 bases between them. The CDR3 extends over 13 amino acids. The germline V gene has CDR1 SQVTM and CDR2 ANQGSEA.

CDR3 protein: CASSQTNRGREQYF. The CDR3 nucleotides read TGTGCCAGCAGCCAAACGAACAGGGGTAGGGAGCAGTACTTC. This chain links TRBV16 with TRBJ2-7; 7 bases are shared with TRBD1. V shed 2 bases and J 7 bases; nucleotides not matched to a gene: 8. Germline-derived CDR1 and CDR2 are KGHSY and FQNENV. This CDR3 comprises 14 residues.

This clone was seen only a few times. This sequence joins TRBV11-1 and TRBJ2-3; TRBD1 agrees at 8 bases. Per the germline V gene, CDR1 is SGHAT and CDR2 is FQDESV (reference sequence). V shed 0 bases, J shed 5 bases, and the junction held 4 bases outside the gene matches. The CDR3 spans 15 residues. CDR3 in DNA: TGTGCCAGCAGCTTAGCGGCCAGGGGGCGAGATACGCAGTATTTT. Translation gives CASSLAARGRDTQYF.

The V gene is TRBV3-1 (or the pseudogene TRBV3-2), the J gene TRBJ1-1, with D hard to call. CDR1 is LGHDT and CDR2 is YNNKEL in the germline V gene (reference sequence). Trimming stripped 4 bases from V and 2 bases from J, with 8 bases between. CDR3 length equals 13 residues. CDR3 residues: CASSPYGNTEAFF. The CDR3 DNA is TGTGCCAGCAGCCCCTACGGTAACACTGAAGCTTTCTTT.

CDR3: CASSYRGGPPQHF. In DNA form, the CDR3 reads TGTGCCAGCAGTTACCGGGGGGGACCGCCCCAGCATTTT. The chain combines TRBV6-6 with TRBJ1-5, with TRBD1 as a possible D gene (5 bases). The CDR3 has 13 amino acids. V shed 2 bases and J shed 9 bases, with 11 bases lying between them. Per germline, CDR1 MNHNY and CDR2 SVGAGI (reference sequence).